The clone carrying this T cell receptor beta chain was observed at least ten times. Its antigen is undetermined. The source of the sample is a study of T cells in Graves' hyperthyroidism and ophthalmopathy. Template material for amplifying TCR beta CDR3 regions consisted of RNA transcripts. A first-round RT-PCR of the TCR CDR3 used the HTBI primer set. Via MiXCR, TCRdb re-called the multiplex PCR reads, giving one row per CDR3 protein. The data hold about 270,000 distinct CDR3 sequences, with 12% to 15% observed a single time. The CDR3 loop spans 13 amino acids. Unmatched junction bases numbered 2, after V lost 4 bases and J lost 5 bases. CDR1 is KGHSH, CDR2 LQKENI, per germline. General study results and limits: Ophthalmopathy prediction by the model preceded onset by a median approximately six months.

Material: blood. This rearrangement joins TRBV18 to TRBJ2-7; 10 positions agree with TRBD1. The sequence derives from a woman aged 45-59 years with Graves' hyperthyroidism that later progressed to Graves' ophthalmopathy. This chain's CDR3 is CASSLGTGDEQYF. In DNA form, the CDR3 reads TGTGCCAGCTCACTAGGGACAGGGGACGAGCAGTACTTC.